This T cell receptor (beta chain) emerged from a study of spatial heterogeneity in lung cancer (dated by TCRdb to between 2017 and 2020). With respect to the entire study: More beta-chain than alpha-chain transcripts were consistently detected, likely reflecting higher beta-chain transcript abundance. In the raw uncorrected reads, each unique combination of TCR and UMI appeared more than ten times on average. In non-small cell lung cancer, the study quantitatively compared TCR alpha and beta repertoires across several tumor regions, matched nontumor lung, and blood. TCR repertoire features were related to nonsynonymous mutation counts determined by whole-exome sequencing of tumor tissue. At surgery, 220 tumor regions, approximately 64 matched nontumor lung samples and 45 to 60 PBMC samples were TCR-sequenced for both alpha and beta chains. What the authors observed across the whole study: Additional single-cell paired TCR alpha and beta sequencing was considered necessary to confirm, at a functional level, the hypothesis that regional TCRs recognize regional mutations. Ubiquitous expanded tumor TCRs showed up in blood more often at tumor resection than at routine follow-up.

The table lists this clonotype with many counts. Its specific antigen is unknown. Base quality data are lacking; no much larger clone is found one base away. Preparation of the library involved 5' RACE. These reads were obtained on a NextSeq 500. The TCR library protocol attached a unique molecular identifier to each TCR cDNA molecule to allow correction of PCR and sequencing errors. Turning to the authors' computational methods: TCR identification, UMI-based error correction and CDR3 extraction were all carried out with Decombinator tools. Expanded TCRs were defined as those above a frequency of 2 per 1,000, corresponding to the top 1% of the tumor frequency distribution. Renyi diversity was calculated using the R vegan package after each repertoire was subsampled 100 times to 5,000 TCRs. CDR3 similarity networks were built from amino acid triplet string-kernel similarity, connecting CDR3s with pairwise similarity above 0.82. The public reads were run again by TCRdb, first through fastp at Q25 and then through MiXCR, and only productive beta chains were kept. All rows with the same CDR3 protein become a single entry with the most common DNA and genes. The V and J calls here are based on TCRdb, not the publication. In all, the sample holds approximately 44,000 distinct CDR3 sequences, and roughly an eighth of those were seen once. The top ten clonotypes cover about 60% of the sample.

The sample's time point label is to be understood as: sample taken at primary tumor resection. The donors were 70 or so patients from the lung TRACERx cohort who had early-stage, untreated non-small cell lung cancer. TCR sequencing used whole RNA extracted from tumor and nontumor lung tissue, or from cryopreserved PBMC samples, without cell sorting. Only patients with enough RNA available from two or more tumor regions were chosen for TCR sequencing. From its cysteine to its phenylalanine, the CDR3 spans 11 amino acids. The CDR3 DNA has 33 bases and is translated from base 1. CDR1 is given as SQVTM and CDR2 as ANQGSEA, both from the germline V gene. The V end loses 5 bases and the J end loses 6 bases, and a stretch of 9 bases separates them.

Sequenced here: PBMCs, sampled at surgery. The chain uses TRBV29-1 and TRBJ2-3, with the D gene call left open. This clonotype originated in a male donor with early-stage non-small cell lung cancer. The CDR3 loop reads CSVYGWDTQYF. The bases are TGCAGCGTTTACGGGTGGGATACGCAGTATTTT.